Presented here are 17 T cell receptor beta chains from one specimen sequenced in a study of blood T cells in healthy people across ages. Through a sample-barcoded 5' primer and a J-beta primer mix, a second PCR was run for 7 to 11 cycles. A single record per CDR3 protein comes from TCRdb applying MiXCR to the 5' RACE reads. The sample shows roughly 900,000 distinct CDR3 sequences, under 35% of them seen only once. Sequenced material: blood. The receptors were sampled from a woman over 75 in good health.

This chain connects TRBV27 to TRBJ2-3, with TRBD2 matching 8 bases. Trimming at V came to 10 bases and at J to 1 base, leaving 4 bases not matched to a gene. The germline gives CDR1 MNHEY, CDR2 SMNVEV (reference sequence). The CDR3 is 13 residues long. The CDR3 region has the DNA TGTGCCATCCGAGCGGGGGGCACAGATACGCAGTATTTT. Translating gives CAIRAGGTDTQYF.

This CDR3 reads CASSLEGLGQPQHF. The CDR3 coding sequence is TGCGCCAGCAGCTTGGAGGGGCTCGGACAGCCCCAGCATTTT. V gene TRBV5-1 combines with J gene TRBJ1-5; TRBD1 might be the D (5 bases). CDR3 size: 14 residues. Germline CDR1 is SGHRS and CDR2 is YFSETQ. V was trimmed by 0 bases and J by 7 bases, leaving 11 bases between them. Together with reference TRBV5-1 and TRBJ1-5, the CDR3 gives the full variable domain: KAGVTQTPRYLIKTRGQQVTLSCSPISGHRSVSWYQQTPGQGLQFLFEYFSETQRNKGNFPGRFSGRQFSNSRSEMNVSTLELGDSALYLCASSLEGLGQPQHFGDGTRLSIL.

On this clonotype: This may arise from a read error, as a much more abundant clone is one base away. This chain connects TRBV6-1 to TRBJ2-5; TRBD1 matches 7 bases. The end of the DNA is better explained by TRBJ2-7, so the J call may be wrong. Germline CDR1 is MNHNS and CDR2 is SASEGT. This CDR3 has 14 residues. CDR3 sequence (DNA): TGTGCCAGCATTCACGACAGGGTCCTCGACGAGCAGTACTTC. Its translation is CASIHDRVLDEQYF.

This clonotype has only a few counts. The CDR3 loop reads CASSAPRTVTDTQYF. The DNA for the CDR3 is TGTGCCAGCAGCGCCCCCAGGACAGTCACAGATACGCAGTATTTT. The chain employs TRBV5-6 and TRBJ2-3; D might be TRBD1 (6 bases). V was pared by 4 bases and J by 2 bases, with 14 bases between. The CDR3 is 15 residues long. Germline values: CDR1 SGHDT, CDR2 YYEEEE. The variable domain in full, with the rest retrieved from reference TRBV5-6 and TRBJ2-3, is DAGVTQSPTHLIKTRGQQVTLRCSPKSGHDTVSWYQQALGQGPQFIFQYYEEEERQRGNFPDRFSGHQFPNYSSELNVNALLLGDSALYLCASSAPRTVTDTQYFGPGTRLTVL.

For the CDR3, the DNA is TGCAGTGCTAGTCCAGCGGGTAGCACAGATACGCAGTATTTT. This codes for CSASPAGSTDTQYF. The V and J genes are TRBV20-1 and TRBJ2-3; weak D call: TRBD2 (6 bases). The CDR3 length is 14 residues. V was cut by 3 bases and J by 0 bases, with 10 bases left in between. The germline CDR1 and CDR2 sequences are DFQATT and SNEGSKA (reference sequence).

This clonotype is a singleton in its sample. Here the CDR3 DNA reads TGTGCCAGCAGTTACCCGACAGGGTTGATAAGTCAGCCCCAGCATTTT. As protein: CASSYPTGLISQPQHF. The chain has TRBV6-2 or TRBV6-3 and TRBJ1-5, with 7 positions matching TRBD1. Trimming at V came to 2 bases and at J to 6 bases, leaving 10 bases not matched to a gene. The CDR3 spans 16 residues. Looked up from germline, CDR1 is MNHEY and CDR2 is SVGEGT.

In this sample, this clonotype turned up a few times. The chain joins TRBV6-2 or TRBV6-3 to TRBJ1-6; maybe TRBD1 (5 bases). The CDR3 contains 15 residues. The V gene lost 7 bases and the J gene lost 7 bases, with 17 bases spanning the gap. Germline V CDR1 and CDR2: MNHEY, SVGEGT. The CDR3 protein is CASNQGEGPNSPLHF. CDR3 coding DNA: TGTGCCAGCAATCAAGGGGAGGGACCGAATTCACCCCTCCACTTT.

This clonotype was seen ten or more times. CDR3 sequence reads: CASSLRLLDRKASYGYTF. In nucleotides, the CDR3 is TGTGCCAGCAGCTTACGCCTACTGGACAGGAAAGCTAGCTATGGCTACACCTTC. The V and J genes are TRBV7-8 and TRBJ1-2, with 7 bases matching TRBD1. V trimming: 2 bases; J trimming: 4 bases; junction bases outside the gene matches: 16. The CDR3 spans 18 residues. Germline V gives CDR1 SGHVS, CDR2 FQNEAQ.

In regard to this clonotype: This may stem from a read error, because a much larger clone lies one nucleotide away. The rearrangement joins TRBV11-2 to TRBJ2-7, with D possibly TRBD2 on 7 matching bases. TRBJ2-5 explains the end of the DNA better; the J call may be wrong. CDR3 length: 16 amino acids. From germline, CDR1 is SGHAT and CDR2 FQNNGV. CDR3 sequence (DNA): TGTGCCAGCAGCTTACGGAGGAGGGGGGGCGCAGAGACCCAGTACTTC. Protein: CASSLRRRGGAETQYF.

This clonotype was seen many times. The genes are TRBV5-6 and TRBJ2-1, with 14 positions matching TRBD2. Trimming removed 4 bases from V and 4 bases from J; junction bases left unmatched: 7. Germline V gene data show CDR1 as SGHDT and CDR2 as YYEEEE. There are 17 residues in the CDR3. Here the CDR3 reads CASSPTSGGARYNEQFF. In DNA, the CDR3 is TGTGCCAGCAGCCCGACTAGCGGGGGGGCCCGTTACAATGAGCAGTTCTTC.

At least ten counts were recorded for this clonotype. The chain is built from TRBV15 and TRBJ1-2; the match to TRBD1 covers 9 bases. This CDR3 region has 18 residues. Looked up from germline, CDR1 is LNHNV and CDR2 is YYDKDF (reference sequence). With V trimmed by 0 bases and J by 2 bases, 10 bases remained unmatched. This chain's CDR3 is CATSRDTFSGTGNYGYTF. The CDR3 nucleotides read TGTGCCACCAGCAGAGACACCTTTTCCGGGACAGGGAACTATGGCTACACCTTC.

The CDR3 here is CATSDLEGSEAFF. The CDR3 DNA reads TGTGCCACCAGTGATTTGGAGGGGTCTGAAGCTTTCTTT. This chain links TRBV24-1 with TRBJ1-1; maybe TRBD1 (5 bases). Trimming shortened V by 0 bases and J by 6 bases, and 7 bases separated the two germline ends. Germline-derived CDR1 and CDR2 are KGHDR and SFDVKD. CDR3 size: 13 residues.

This clonotype came up a few times. This rearrangement joins TRBV27 to TRBJ2-3; 7 positions agree with TRBD2. Germline CDR1 reads MNHEY; CDR2 reads SMNVEV (reference sequence). The CDR3 is 15 amino acids. Germline trimming cut 6 bases from V and 8 bases from J; bases unmatched to any gene: 14. The CDR3 sequence is CASSPGGLVGTTQYF. The CDR3 DNA is TGTGCCAGCAGCCCCGGTGGACTAGTGGGGACTACGCAGTATTTT.

There are many counts of this clonotype. The chain carries TRBV9 and TRBJ2-5; D remains ambiguous. Germline V gene sequence: CDR1 SGDLS, CDR2 YYNGEE. The CDR3 totals 15 residues. The ends were cut back, 0 bases at V and 5 bases at J, with 14 bases in the middle. This chain's CDR3 is CASSVGKGQEETQYF. The CDR3 region has the DNA TGTGCCAGCAGCGTAGGGAAAGGGCAGGAGGAGACCCAGTACTTC.

Note on this clonotype: This may be a read error: a much more frequent sequence differs by one nucleotide. The chain has TRBV5-1 and TRBJ2-7; D gene uncertain. The germline V and J ends were trimmed by 3 bases and 0 bases, with 10 bases remaining between them. This CDR3 has 14 amino acids. Germline V gene sequence: CDR1 SGHRS, CDR2 YFSETQ. As DNA, the CDR3 is TGCGCCAGCAGCTGGGAACCGAGCTCCTACGAGCAGTACTTC. This translates into CASSWEPSSYEQYF.

The chain links TRBV6-1 to TRBJ2-7; D is unclear. Germline CDR1 MNHNS, CDR2 SASEGT. Trimming stripped 6 bases from V and 0 bases from J, with 15 bases between. This CDR3 spans 15 amino acids. The CDR3 region has the DNA TGTGCCAGCAGCCTCAACACAATTATCTCCTACGAGCAGTACTTC. Protein product: CASSLNTIISYEQYF.

Only one count was recorded for this clonotype. It may be a read error: a sequence one base away is much more abundant. The V gene is TRBV5-4, the J gene TRBJ2-7; D is undetermined. Deletions cut 0 bases from V and 7 bases from J, with 17 bases between. The CDR3 contains 15 residues. CDR1 is SGHNT, CDR2 YYREEE, per germline (reference sequence). CDR3 loop: CASSLDSAQGMEQYF. The DNA for the CDR3 is TGTGCCAGCAGCTTGGACTCAGCGCAAGGGATGGAGCAGTACTTC.